This T cell receptor beta chain stems from a study of T cell repertoires in cytomegalovirus infection. For the study at large: Selection of CMV epitopes for the study included recently identified HLA-C-restricted and well-studied HLA-B-restricted ones. Shared public TCR beta signatures pointed to both CMV infection and a matching HLA type.

This clonotype came up a few times. No antigen is known for it. There are 17 residues in the CDR3. V shed 7 bases and J shed 5 bases, with 24 bases lying between them. Germline V gives CDR1 MNHNS, CDR2 SASEGT. TCRdb passed the reads through MiXCR, listing each CDR3 protein once. The table shows fewer than 850,000 distinct CDR3 sequences, with almost 30% occurring only once. The receptor was isolated from a human donor in good health (CMV status not recorded). Some clones in this sample may be carry-over from other donors' samples. The V call is TRBV6-1, the J call TRBJ2-1; D is perhaps TRBD1 or TRBD2 (5 bases each). The sample was cultured CD8+ T cells from PBMCs, taken from culture after CMV antigen stimulation. The DNA of the CDR3 is TGTGCCAGCACGTTTAGATTCGGGACCGAAGTCAACAATGAGCAGTTCTTC. This sequence encodes CASTFRFGTEVNNEQFF.